The rows below give T cell receptor beta chains drawn from one sample of a study of blood T cell repertoires in COVID-19. Clones were read by immunoSEQ multiplex PCR, and TCRdb kept only the in-frame ones, dropping some. Here the sample spans fewer than 300,000 clones, around 88% being singletons. Specimen: peripheral blood. The receptors shown here come from a man older than 75 with acute or convalescent COVID-19. Each CDR3 is given without its conserved first and last residue. Each record gives: J gene, V gene, CDR3 protein.

J gene: TRBJ1-5
V gene: TRBV27
CDR3 protein: ASSLSAGRGHQPQH

J gene: TRBJ2-7
V gene: TRBV12-5
CDR3 protein: ASAPSGGAYEQY

J gene: TRBJ2-7
V gene: TRBV3-1/TRBV3-2
CDR3 protein: ASSQTISDRAAQY

J gene: TRBJ2-5
V gene: TRBV9
CDR3 protein: ASSVVGGQETQY

J gene: TRBJ2-3
V gene: TRBV3-1/TRBV3-2
CDR3 protein: ASSKLGTSDTDTQY

J gene: TRBJ2-7
V gene: TRBV5-8
CDR3 protein: ASSFGDRELYEQY

J gene: TRBJ2-7
V gene: TRBV6-1
CDR3 protein: ASSEPGLASYEQY

J gene: TRBJ1-4
V gene: TRBV19
CDR3 protein: ASSHPPRTQGATNEKLF

J gene: TRBJ1-3
V gene: TRBV6-5
CDR3 protein: ASSYSREGTIY

J gene: TRBJ2-6
V gene: TRBV2
CDR3 protein: ASIIVPPPGANVLT

J gene: TRBJ2-5
V gene: TRBV20-1
CDR3 protein: SASGETQY

J gene: TRBJ2-1
V gene: TRBV4-1
CDR3 protein: ASSRGLAGPEF

J gene: TRBJ2-1
V gene: TRBV4-1
CDR3 protein: ASSQEGPPVNYNEQF

J gene: TRBJ2-5
V gene: TRBV19
CDR3 protein: ASSPTGQETQY

J gene: TRBJ1-1
V gene: TRBV29-1
CDR3 protein: SGAVTGKNTEAF

J gene: TRBJ2-7
V gene: TRBV7-9
CDR3 protein: ASSLWTSGDGEQY

J gene: TRBJ2-3
V gene: TRBV9
CDR3 protein: ASSDSGQVTDTQY

J gene: TRBJ1-1
V gene: TRBV5-4
CDR3 protein: ASSLDRGATEAF

J gene: TRBJ2-3
V gene: TRBV6-6
CDR3 protein: ASSWVAGSTDTQY

J gene: TRBJ2-2
V gene: TRBV6-2/TRBV6-3
CDR3 protein: ASSYGLAGGRGELF

J gene: TRBJ1-5
V gene: TRBV2
CDR3 protein: ASSTRQGAQPQH

J gene: TRBJ2-6
V gene: TRBV27
CDR3 protein: ASATGAGANVLT

J gene: TRBJ1-2
V gene: TRBV14
CDR3 protein: ASSQGTGFFYGYT

J gene: TRBJ2-1
V gene: TRBV27
CDR3 protein: ASSLQRTASSYNEQF

J gene: TRBJ2-2
V gene: TRBV2
CDR3 protein: ASRGPGNTGELF

J gene: TRBJ2-7
V gene: TRBV28
CDR3 protein: ASSRTGTSEFYEQY

J gene: TRBJ2-1
V gene: TRBV19
CDR3 protein: ASSSPGTGDNEQF

J gene: TRBJ2-1
V gene: TRBV5-6
CDR3 protein: ASSLVPSGYNEQF

J gene: TRBJ2-2
V gene: TRBV5-4
CDR3 protein: ASSGGTSGGIQHRRELF

J gene: TRBJ1-1
V gene: TRBV19
CDR3 protein: ASSFLGGEAEAF

J gene: TRBJ1-5
V gene: TRBV6-2/TRBV6-3
CDR3 protein: ASRPTGWPQH

J gene: TRBJ2-3
V gene: TRBV27
CDR3 protein: ASLSRGGGSTDTQY

J gene: TRBJ2-5
V gene: TRBV3-1/TRBV3-2
CDR3 protein: ASTPGGLAGKETQY

J gene: TRBJ2-7
V gene: TRBV11-2
CDR3 protein: ASTRPAGYYEQY

J gene: TRBJ1-1
V gene: TRBV28
CDR3 protein: ASSFLQGNTEAF

J gene: TRBJ2-3
V gene: TRBV2
CDR3 protein: ASSHGASGSTDTQY

J gene: TRBJ2-4
V gene: TRBV6-1
CDR3 protein: ASSDIAFGLVLNIQY

J gene: TRBJ2-4
V gene: TRBV27
CDR3 protein: ASRGTGKNIQY

J gene: TRBJ2-1
V gene: TRBV19
CDR3 protein: ASSIETGGWLNEQF

J gene: TRBJ2-2
V gene: TRBV7-2
CDR3 protein: ASSLDRARAGELF

J gene: TRBJ1-2
V gene: TRBV18
CDR3 protein: ASSPTSANYGYT

J gene: TRBJ2-5
V gene: TRBV11-2
CDR3 protein: ASNQRTGGQETQY

J gene: TRBJ2-3
V gene: TRBV19
CDR3 protein: ASSTSGVWDTQY

J gene: TRBJ1-5
V gene: TRBV5-1
CDR3 protein: ASSLVPGDGQPQH

J gene: TRBJ1-2
V gene: TRBV6-1
CDR3 protein: ASSEPPQGGGYT

J gene: TRBJ1-6
V gene: TRBV6-2/TRBV6-3
CDR3 protein: ASSYPGDSPLH

J gene: TRBJ2-1
V gene: TRBV5-1
CDR3 protein: ASSGGAGMYNEQF

J gene: TRBJ2-7
V gene: TRBV4-1
CDR3 protein: ASSRDRGAYEQY

J gene: TRBJ2-3
V gene: TRBV5-1
CDR3 protein: ASSLEGLAVTDTQY

J gene: TRBJ1-4
V gene: TRBV7-8
CDR3 protein: ASGGAQGREKLF

J gene: TRBJ1-2
V gene: TRBV30
CDR3 protein: AWITPPAGYGYT

J gene: TRBJ2-7
V gene: TRBV20-1
CDR3 protein: SPRQGGEQY

J gene: TRBJ1-1
V gene: TRBV29-1
CDR3 protein: SVGLWAFNTEAF

J gene: TRBJ2-1
V gene: TRBV4-1
CDR3 protein: ASSQGTSGYYEQF

J gene: TRBJ1-4
V gene: TRBV9
CDR3 protein: ASGSGFREKLF

J gene: TRBJ1-2
V gene: TRBV18
CDR3 protein: ASSPPGGNYGYT

J gene: TRBJ2-3
V gene: TRBV6-5
CDR3 protein: ASNTGVSTDTQY

J gene: TRBJ2-7
V gene: TRBV3-1/TRBV3-2
CDR3 protein: ASSQIAGGPYEQY

J gene: TRBJ2-7
V gene: TRBV9
CDR3 protein: ASSAGTGYHEQY

J gene: TRBJ2-7
V gene: TRBV30
CDR3 protein: AWNRQGLFYEQY